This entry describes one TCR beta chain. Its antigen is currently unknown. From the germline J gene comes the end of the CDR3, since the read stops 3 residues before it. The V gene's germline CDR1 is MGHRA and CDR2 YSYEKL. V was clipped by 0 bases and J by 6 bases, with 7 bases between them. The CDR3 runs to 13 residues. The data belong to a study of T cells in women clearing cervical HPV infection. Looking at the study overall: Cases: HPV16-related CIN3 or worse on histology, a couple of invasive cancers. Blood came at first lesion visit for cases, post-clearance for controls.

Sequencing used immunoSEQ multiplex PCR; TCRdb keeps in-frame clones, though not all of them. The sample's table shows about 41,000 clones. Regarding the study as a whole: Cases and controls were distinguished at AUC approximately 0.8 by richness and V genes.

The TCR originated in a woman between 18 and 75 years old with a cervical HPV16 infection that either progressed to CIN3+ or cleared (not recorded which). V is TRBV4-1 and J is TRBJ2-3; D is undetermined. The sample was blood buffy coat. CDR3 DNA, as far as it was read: TGCGCCAGCAGCCAAGATCAGAGGGATACG. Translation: CASSQDQRDT. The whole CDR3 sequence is CASSQDQRDTQYF.